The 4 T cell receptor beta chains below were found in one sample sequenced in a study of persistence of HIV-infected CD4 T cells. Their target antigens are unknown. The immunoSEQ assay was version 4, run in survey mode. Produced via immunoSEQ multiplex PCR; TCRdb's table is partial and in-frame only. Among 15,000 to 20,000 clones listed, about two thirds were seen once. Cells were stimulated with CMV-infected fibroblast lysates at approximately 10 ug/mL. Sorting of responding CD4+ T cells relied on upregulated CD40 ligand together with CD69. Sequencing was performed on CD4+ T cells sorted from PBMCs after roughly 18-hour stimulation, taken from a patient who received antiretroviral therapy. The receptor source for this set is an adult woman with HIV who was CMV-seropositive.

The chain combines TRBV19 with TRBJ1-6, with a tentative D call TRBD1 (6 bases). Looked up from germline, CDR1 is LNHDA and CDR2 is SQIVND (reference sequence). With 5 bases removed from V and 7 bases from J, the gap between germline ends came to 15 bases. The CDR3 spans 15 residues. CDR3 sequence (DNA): TGTGCCAGTAGTCCTCCCGGGACAATGAATTCACCCCTCCACTTT. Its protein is CASSPPGTMNSPLHF.

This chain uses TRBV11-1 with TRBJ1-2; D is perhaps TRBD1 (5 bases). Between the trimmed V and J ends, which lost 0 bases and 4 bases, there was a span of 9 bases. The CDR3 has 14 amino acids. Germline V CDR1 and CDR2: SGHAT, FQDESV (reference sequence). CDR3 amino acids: CASSLALQGYGYTF. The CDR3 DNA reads TGTGCCAGCAGCTTAGCGCTCCAGGGCTATGGCTACACCTTC.

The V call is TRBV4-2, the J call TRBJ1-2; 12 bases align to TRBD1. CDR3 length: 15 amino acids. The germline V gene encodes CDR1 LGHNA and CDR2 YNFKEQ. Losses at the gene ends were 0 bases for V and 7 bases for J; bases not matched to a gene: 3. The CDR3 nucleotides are TGTGCCAGCAGCCAAGAGGGACAGGGGGCAAGTGGCTACACCTTC. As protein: CASSQEGQGASGYTF.

The DNA for the CDR3 is TGCGCCAGCACGGGGGGAGATCGCGGGGTCTTCACAGATACGCAGTATTTT. This translates into CASTGGDRGVFTDTQYF. The chain links TRBV5-1 to TRBJ2-3, with 7 bases fitting TRBD2. In germline, CDR1 is SGHRS, CDR2 YFSETQ. This CDR3 contains 17 residues. J was trimmed by 2 bases and V by 6 bases; bases with no gene match: 15.